This TCR beta chain appears in the sequencing data of a study of blood T cell repertoires in COVID-19. Study-level information: Researchers got acute and convalescent COVID-19 samples from the United States, Italy and Spain. PBMCs, B-cell-depleted T cells, or T cells were the source of the cDNA or gDNA that made up the material.

In the authors' workflow: Amplification of reference gene primers provided the estimated nucleated cell counts. TCRdb's copy holds only in-frame clones and misses some; the assay was immunoSEQ multiplex PCR. V and J calls and clone size come straight from that table; D and trimming were deduced from the DNA. Here the sample spans 200,000 or so clones, 80% to 85% being singletons. Cohort placement rested on clinical history that participants reported themselves. Germline V gene data show CDR1 as WNHNN and CDR2 as SYGVQD (reference sequence). Trimming shortened V by 2 bases and J by 7 bases, and 15 bases separated the two germline ends. CDR3 length: 15 residues.

The chain has TRBV10-1 and TRBJ2-1; tentatively, D is TRBD2 (7 bases). Sequencing input: PBMCs or T cells enriched from blood (not recorded which). This clonotype was obtained from a man between 35 and 55 years old who had recovered from COVID-19. The CDR3 DNA reads TGCGCCAGCAGTGAGAGGCCGGAGGGGGGGAATGAGCAGTTCTTC. Translating gives CASSERPEGGNEQFF.